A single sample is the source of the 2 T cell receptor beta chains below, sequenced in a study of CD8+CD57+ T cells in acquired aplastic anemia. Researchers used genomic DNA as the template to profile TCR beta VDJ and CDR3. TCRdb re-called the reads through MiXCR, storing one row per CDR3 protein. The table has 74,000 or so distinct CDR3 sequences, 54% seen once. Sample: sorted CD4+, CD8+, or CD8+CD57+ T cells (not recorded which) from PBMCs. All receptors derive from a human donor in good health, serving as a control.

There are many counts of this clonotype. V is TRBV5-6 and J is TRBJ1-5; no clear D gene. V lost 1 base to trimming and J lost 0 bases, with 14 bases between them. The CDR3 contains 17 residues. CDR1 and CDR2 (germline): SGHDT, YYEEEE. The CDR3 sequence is CASSLTAASYSNQPQHF. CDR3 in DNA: TGTGCCAGCAGCTTGACAGCCGCCTCTTATAGCAATCAGCCCCAGCATTTT.

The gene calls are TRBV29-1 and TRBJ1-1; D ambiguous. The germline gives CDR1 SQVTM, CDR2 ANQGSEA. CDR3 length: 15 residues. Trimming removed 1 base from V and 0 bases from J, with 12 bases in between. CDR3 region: CSVEVGGSMNTEAFF. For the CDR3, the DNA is TGCAGCGTTGAAGTAGGTGGCAGTATGAACACTGAAGCTTTCTTT. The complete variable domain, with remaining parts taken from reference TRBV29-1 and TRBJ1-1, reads SAVISQKPSRDICQRGTSLTIQCQVDSQVTMMFWYRQQPGQSLTLIATANQGSEATYESGFVIDKFPISRPNLTFSTLTVSNMSPEDSSIYLCSVEVGGSMNTEAFFGQGTRLTVV.